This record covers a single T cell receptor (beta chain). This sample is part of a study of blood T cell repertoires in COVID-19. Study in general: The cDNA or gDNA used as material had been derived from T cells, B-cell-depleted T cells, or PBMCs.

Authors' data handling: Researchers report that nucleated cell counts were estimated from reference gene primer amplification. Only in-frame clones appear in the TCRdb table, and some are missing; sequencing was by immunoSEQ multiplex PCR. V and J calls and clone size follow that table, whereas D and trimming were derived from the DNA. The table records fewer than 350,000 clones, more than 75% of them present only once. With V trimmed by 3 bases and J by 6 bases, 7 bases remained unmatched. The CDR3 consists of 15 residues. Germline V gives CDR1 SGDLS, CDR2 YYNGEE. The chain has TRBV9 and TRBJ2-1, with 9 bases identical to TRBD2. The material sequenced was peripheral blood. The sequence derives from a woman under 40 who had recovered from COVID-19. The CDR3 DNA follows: TGTGCCAGCAGCGCGACTAGCGGCCTTGTCAATGAGCAGTTCTTC. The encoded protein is CASSATSGLVNEQFF.